The source of this T cell receptor (beta chain) is a study of OX40 agonist ivuxolimab in advanced cancers. Study background: Partial responses were achieved by three patients, one with hepatocellular carcinoma and two with cutaneous melanoma.

Individuals having autoimmune disease history or systemic immunosuppression were not enrolled. The V gene lost 2 bases and the J gene lost 0 bases, with 8 bases spanning the gap. Per germline, CDR1 SGHAT and CDR2 FQNNGV. This CDR3 has 15 amino acids. Assay: immunoSEQ multiplex PCR; the TCRdb copy retains only in-frame clones and omits some. The table shows about 74,000 clones, with approximately 84% occurring only once. V gene TRBV11-2 combines with J gene TRBJ1-3; D gene ambiguous. This specimen was CD4+ or CD8+ T cells sorted from blood, taken in a trial of the OX40 agonist ivuxolimab. This clonotype originated in an adult with an advanced solid tumor such as melanoma, head and neck, liver or kidney cancer. The CDR3 reads CASSLLPGSGNTIYF. CDR3 sequence (DNA): TGTGCCAGCAGCTTACTCCCAGGCTCTGGAAACACCATATATTTT.